The next 15 T cell receptor beta chains were all read from a single sample in a study of T cells after yellow fever vaccination. TCRdb passed the 5' RACE reads through MiXCR, listing each CDR3 protein once. The data contain under 500,000 distinct CDR3 sequences, 18% of them singletons. Source: PBMCs, taken before the yellow fever booster vaccination. These TCRs come from a man aged 18 to 30 who received the YFV17D yellow fever vaccine.

In this sample, this clonotype turned up a few times. V gene TRBV6-1 combines with J gene TRBJ2-5, with D possibly being TRBD2 (5 bases). With 0 bases removed from V and 4 bases from J, the gap between germline ends came to 9 bases. The CDR3 is 14 amino acids. CDR1 and CDR2 from the germline V gene are MNHNS and SASEGT. CDR3 DNA: TGTGCCAGCAGTGAAGCGCCGGGGAGAGAGACCCAGTACTTC. Its protein is CASSEAPGRETQYF.

The J gene is TRBJ1-6, the V gene TRBV7-2; D is unresolved. Trimming took off 1 base at V and 8 bases at J, with 6 bases between the two ends. The CDR3 is 13 amino acids. CDR1 and CDR2 from the germline V gene are SGHTA and FQGNSA. The CDR3 is CASSLGWDSPLHF. Written as DNA, the CDR3 is TGTGCCAGCAGCTTAGGTTGGGATTCACCCCTCCACTTT.

V is TRBV21-1 and J is TRBJ1-1. TRBV21-1 represents a pseudogene. The CDR3 loop spans 16 amino acids. The CDR3: CARACFPTSMNTEAFF. CDR3 nucleotide sequence: TGTGCCAGAGCCTGCTTTCCGACAAGCATGAACACTGAAGCTTTCTTT.

The chain is built from TRBV5-1 and TRBJ2-7; the D gene is possibly TRBD1 (6 bases). The length of the CDR3 is 14 residues. With 5 bases removed from V and 3 bases from J, the gap between germline ends came to 15 bases. The germline V gene has CDR1 SGHRS and CDR2 YFSETQ. This CDR3 reads CASRPQGKGYEQYF. The CDR3 bases are TGCGCCAGCAGACCACAGGGAAAAGGCTACGAGCAGTACTTC.

This clonotype was detected only a few times. V gene TRBV20-1 combines with J gene TRBJ2-3; TRBD2 matches at 10 bases. CDR1 is DFQATT, CDR2 SNEGSKA, per germline (reference sequence). The junction had 6 bases not matched to a gene; V was cut back by 7 bases and J by 2 bases. The CDR3 runs to 14 residues. CDR3 protein: CSGSTSGNTDTQYF. The CDR3 nucleotides read TGCAGTGGAAGCACTAGCGGGAACACAGATACGCAGTATTTT.

The sample holds many counts of this clonotype. The V and J genes are TRBV29-1 and TRBJ1-3; possible D gene TRBD1, 5 bases. Germline assignment: CDR1 SQVTM and CDR2 ANQGSEA. The CDR3 loop spans 14 amino acids. The V gene lost 4 bases and the J gene lost 4 bases, with 14 bases spanning the gap. CDR3 in DNA: TGCAGCGTTGCAGACCCAGGGCAAGGAAACACCATATATTTT. Its protein product is CSVADPGQGNTIYF. The entire variable domain, with the rest obtained from reference TRBV29-1 and TRBJ1-3, is as follows: SAVISQKPSRDICQRGTSLTIQCQVDSQVTMMFWYRQQPGQSLTLIATANQGSEATYESGFVIDKFPISRPNLTFSTLTVSNMSPEDSSIYLCSVADPGQGNTIYFGEGSWLTVV.

This clonotype was counted only a few times. V usage is TRBV25-1 and J usage is TRBJ2-5; 11 bases align to TRBD1. The CDR3 has 14 residues. V shed 3 bases and J 8 bases; nucleotides not matched to a gene: 5. The germline V gene encodes CDR1 MGHDK and CDR2 SYGVNS. CDR3 nucleotide sequence: TGTGCCAGCAGTGATAGGGGACAGGGGGAAACCCAGTACTTC. Its translation: CASSDRGQGETQYF.

This chain links TRBV20-1 with TRBJ1-1; possible D gene TRBD1, 6 bases. The CDR3 has 15 amino acids. The V end was cut by 3 bases, the J end by 10 bases, with 24 bases between. Per the germline V gene, CDR1 is DFQATT and CDR2 is SNEGSKA (reference sequence). The CDR3 spells CSARSVGDIRFVAFF. In nucleotides, the CDR3 is TGCAGTGCTAGGAGCGTAGGGGACATAAGGTTCGTAGCTTTCTTT.

The genes are TRBV3-1 and TRBJ2-1; D possibly uses TRBD1 or TRBD2 (5 bases each). The CDR3 sequence is 16 residues long. The germline V gene encodes CDR1 LGHDT and CDR2 YNNKEL (reference sequence). V was trimmed by 0 bases and J by 0 bases, leaving 9 bases between them. The CDR3 DNA reads as TGTGCCAGCAGCCAAGAGGGACGTAGCTCCTACAATGAGCAGTTCTTC. This gives the protein CASSQEGRSSYNEQFF.

The chain carries TRBV7-9 and TRBJ1-1; D is uncertain. This CDR3 is 13 amino acids long. Germline loops: CDR1 SEHNR, CDR2 FQNEAQ (reference sequence). V dropped 7 bases and J dropped 1 base, with 10 bases sitting between them. The CDR3 loop is CASKREGNTEAFF. CDR3 nucleotide sequence: TGTGCCAGCAAACGGGAGGGGAACACTGAAGCTTTCTTT. The entire variable domain, with the rest obtained from reference TRBV7-9 and TRBJ1-1, is as follows: DTGVSQNPRHKITKRGQNVTFRCDPISEHNRLYWYRQTLGQGPEFLTYFQNEAQLEKSRLLSDRFSAERPKGSFSTLEIQRTEQGDSAMYLCASKREGNTEAFFGQGTRLTVV.

This clonotype was recorded a few times. This chain connects TRBV10-1 to TRBJ2-3, with D uncertain. The CDR3 totals 15 residues. Germline assignment: CDR1 WNHNN and CDR2 SYGVQD (reference sequence). The V and J ends lost 1 base and 1 base respectively, with 9 bases between them. CDR3 coding DNA: TGCGCCAGCAGTGAGTTCCTGCGAGGCACAGATACGCAGTATTTT. It codes for CASSEFLRGTDTQYF.

This sequence joins TRBV5-1 and TRBJ2-5, with 10 bases lining up with TRBD1. This CDR3 is built from 15 residues. The J segment lost 4 bases and the V segment lost 2 bases, leaving 5 bases of the junction unmatched. Germline CDR1 SGHRS, CDR2 YFSETQ. The CDR3 sequence: CASSFDRGRIETQYF. In DNA, the CDR3 is TGCGCCAGCAGCTTCGACAGGGGGCGGATAGAGACCCAGTACTTC. Complete variable domain (other parts from reference TRBV5-1 and TRBJ2-5): KAGVTQTPRYLIKTRGQQVTLSCSPISGHRSVSWYQQTPGQGLQFLFEYFSETQRNKGNFPGRFSGRQFSNSRSEMNVSTLELGDSALYLCASSFDRGRIETQYFGPGTRLLVL.

This clonotype was counted only a few times. The chain couples TRBV6-1 to TRBJ2-5, with 8 bases that match TRBD1. The trim removed 7 bases at V and 3 bases at J, leaving 10 bases unmatched. Per germline, CDR1 MNHNS and CDR2 SASEGT. This CDR3 spans 15 amino acids. The CDR3: CASIRRQGLEETQYF. The CDR3 DNA follows: TGTGCCAGCATCCGGCGACAGGGGTTGGAAGAGACCCAGTACTTC.

This clonotype was seen a handful of times. V is TRBV6-5 and J is TRBJ1-1; 8 bases are a match to TRBD1. J lost 3 bases, V lost 6 bases, and 3 bases had no gene match. Per the germline V gene, CDR1 is MNHEY and CDR2 is SVGAGI. The CDR3 sequence is 13 residues long. The CDR3 DNA follows: TGTGCCAGCAGCCGACAGGGGCACACTGAAGCTTTCTTT. This translates into CASSRQGHTEAFF.

This clonotype was counted a few times. The J gene is TRBJ2-1, the V gene TRBV7-2; tentatively, D is TRBD2 (6 bases). The germline V gene encodes CDR1 SGHTA and CDR2 FQGNSA. The CDR3 covers 16 residues. Trimming removed 6 bases at V and 0 bases at J, with 15 bases between. This chain's CDR3 is CASSPQGLLSYNEQFF. The CDR3 DNA sequence: TGTGCCAGCAGTCCGCAGGGACTCCTCTCCTACAATGAGCAGTTCTTC.